Listed here are 32 T cell receptor beta chains from one sample, sequenced in a study of T cells in Graves' hyperthyroidism and ophthalmopathy. It was RNA transcripts that yielded the amplified TCR beta CDR3 regions. Primed by the HTBI set, a first-round RT-PCR was run on the TCR CDR3. MiXCR was run by TCRdb on the multiplex PCR reads, yielding one entry per CDR3 protein. The table has about 690,000 distinct CDR3 sequences, about 18% seen once. Specimen: blood. These TCRs come from a man in his fifties with Graves' hyperthyroidism.

This clonotype occurred a few times. The V gene is TRBV10-2, the J gene TRBJ2-2, with 13 bases identical to TRBD2. Trimming took 6 bases from V and 5 from J; bases not matched to a gene: 3. This CDR3 spans 15 amino acids. The V gene's germline CDR1 is WSHSY and CDR2 SAAADI. CDR3 in amino acids: CASRRLAGGTGELFF. DNA for the CDR3: TGCGCCAGCAGAAGACTAGCGGGAGGAACCGGGGAGCTGTTTTTT.

This chain connects TRBV7-9 to TRBJ2-2; tentatively, D is TRBD1 or TRBD2 (5 bases each). Trimming shortened V by 3 bases and J by 2 bases, and 10 bases separated the two germline ends. Looked up from germline, CDR1 is SEHNR and CDR2 is FQNEAQ (reference sequence). The CDR3 extends over 15 amino acids. CDR3: CASSLTEGNTGELFF. The CDR3 DNA is TGTGCCAGCAGCTTGACAGAGGGAAACACCGGGGAGCTGTTTTTT.

The CDR3 spells CASSLPGQGAPSYEQYF. CDR3 in DNA: TGTGCCAGCAGCTTACCCGGACAGGGGGCTCCCTCCTACGAGCAGTACTTC. The rearrangement uses TRBV7-9 and TRBJ2-7; TRBD1 matches at 11 bases. Germline-derived CDR1 and CDR2 are SEHNR and FQNEAQ (reference sequence). J gave up 0 bases and V 2 bases, and 6 bases lay outside the gene matches. The CDR3 loop spans 17 amino acids.

This clonotype appeared many times. This sequence joins TRBV28 and TRBJ2-1; TRBD2 aligns across 7 bases. This CDR3 is built from 15 residues. Per germline, CDR1 MDHEN and CDR2 SYDVKM. V trimming: 5 bases; J trimming: 4 bases; junction bases outside the gene matches: 8. The CDR3 is CASSPRVGGYNEQFF. DNA of the CDR3: TGTGCCAGCAGTCCCCGGGTGGGAGGGTACAATGAGCAGTTCTTC.

The J gene is TRBJ2-2, the V gene TRBV24-1; 10 bases are a match to TRBD1. CDR1 is KGHDR and CDR2 is SFDVKD in the germline V gene. V was pared by 4 bases and J by 5 bases, with 6 bases of the junction left unmatched. This CDR3 contains 16 residues. The CDR3 DNA sequence: TGTGCCACCAGTGAACCGGGACAGGGGCGTACCGGGGAGCTGTTTTTT. Translated, it gives CATSEPGQGRTGELFF.

This clonotype appeared many times. This rearrangement joins TRBV10-1 to TRBJ2-7; no reliable D call. This CDR3 contains 15 residues. V lost 6 bases and J 1 base, leaving 16 bases between the germline ends. The germline CDR1 and CDR2 sequences are WNHNN and SYGVQD (reference sequence). The CDR3 coding sequence is TGCGCCAGCAGAAAAGGGCACTGGGTATCCTACGAGCAGTACTTC. This sequence encodes CASRKGHWVSYEQYF.

This clonotype was observed a few times. The chain is built from TRBV3-1 and TRBJ1-1, with D perhaps matching TRBD1 (5 bases). Per germline, CDR1 LGHDT and CDR2 YNNKEL (reference sequence). This CDR3 region has 14 residues. V shed 4 bases and J shed 4 bases, with 13 bases lying between them. The CDR3 DNA is TGTGCCAGCAGCCTAAACGCCGGGGGCACTGAAGCTTTCTTT. Amino acid sequence: CASSLNAGGTEAFF.

This clonotype was counted ten times or more. The rearrangement links TRBV12-3 or TRBV12-4 to TRBJ2-7; possibly TRBD2 for D (5 bases). Trimming took 7 bases from V and 1 from J, leaving 14 bases between them. The CDR3 spans 14 residues. The CDR3 sequence is CASTILGRSYEQYF. Written as DNA, the CDR3 is TGTGCCAGCACGATCCTGGGGAGATCCTACGAGCAGTACTTC.

This clonotype was detected many times. The chain uses TRBV30 and TRBJ2-1; D gene unclear. Trimming cost V 4 bases and J 10 bases, with 11 bases left between them. Germline V CDR1 and CDR2: GTSNPN, SVGIG (reference sequence). This CDR3 spans 11 amino acids. The CDR3 region is CAWTLGWEQFF. CDR3 in DNA: TGTGCCTGGACCCTGGGGTGGGAGCAGTTCTTC. The full variable domain, rest sourced from reference TRBV30 and TRBJ2-1, is SQTIHQWPATLVQPVGSPLSLECTVEGTSNPNLYWYRQAAGRGLQLLFYSVGIGQISSEVPQNLSASRPQDRQFILSSKKLLLSDSGFYLCAWTLGWEQFFGPGTRLTVL.

This clonotype showed up just a few times. The genes are TRBV12-3 or TRBV12-4 and TRBJ2-3; 13 bases line up with TRBD2. This CDR3 has 20 residues. J gave up 4 bases and V 0 bases, and 13 bases lay outside the gene matches. The CDR3 DNA reads TGTGCCAGCAGTTTAGCGCTATTGGGACTAGCGGGATTGGGGGCAGATACGCAGTATTTT. Translating gives CASSLALLGLAGLGADTQYF.

This clonotype was picked up many times. The chain combines TRBV24-1 with TRBJ2-2; the match to TRBD2 covers 9 bases. CDR1 and CDR2 (germline): KGHDR, SFDVKD. The CDR3 has 17 amino acids. V was clipped by 5 bases and J by 5 bases; unmatched bases: 11. CDR3 residues: CATSGSREGRGTGELFF. CDR3 in DNA: TGTGCCACCAGTGGTTCGCGGGAGGGCCGTGGGACCGGGGAGCTGTTTTTT.

This clonotype has only a few counts. V usage is TRBV7-9 and J usage is TRBJ2-7; possibly TRBD1 or TRBD2 for D (5 bases each). This CDR3 is 15 amino acids long. Germline V gene data show CDR1 as SEHNR and CDR2 as FQNEAQ (reference sequence). Trimming took 1 base from V and 3 from J, leaving 13 bases between them. CDR3 sequence (DNA): TGTGCCAGCAGCTTAGAGGCAGGGAGTTACTACGAGCAGTACTTC. This codes for CASSLEAGSYYEQYF.

With respect to this clonotype: One base away lies a much larger clone, so this may be a sequencing read error. The conserved phenylalanine or tryptophan is not found at the CDR3 terminus, so this likely reflects a read error. The gene calls are TRBV6-2 or TRBV6-3 and TRBJ1-2; D is perhaps TRBD1 (6 bases). Germline loops: CDR1 MNHEY, CDR2 SVGEGT. This CDR3 spans 13 amino acids. Trimming pared 7 bases from V and 5 bases from J, leaving 14 bases between. The chain's CDR3 is CASTPGRGYGYTI. The CDR3 nucleotides read TGTGCCAGCACCCCCGGCAGGGGATATGGCTACACCATC.

This clonotype showed up many times. The V gene is TRBV5-1, the J gene TRBJ1-1; a weak D match, TRBD1 (5 bases). CDR3 length: 16 amino acids. Germline V gives CDR1 SGHRS, CDR2 YFSETQ. V lost 5 bases, J lost 0 bases, and 17 bases lay in between. CDR3 loop: CASRVGTGLMNTEAFF. CDR3 nucleotide sequence: TGCGCCAGCAGGGTTGGCACAGGACTCATGAACACTGAAGCTTTCTTT.

This clonotype has a count of ten or more. V usage is TRBV30 and J usage is TRBJ2-2; 7 bases match TRBD1. In germline, CDR1 is GTSNPN, CDR2 SVGIG (reference sequence). The V and J ends lost 1 base and 6 bases, in that order; junction bases with no gene match: 2. CDR3 length equals 13 residues. In nucleotides, the CDR3 is TGTGCCTGGAGTGAGACAGGGCCCGGGGAGCTGTTTTTT. Translation gives CAWSETGPGELFF.

This clonotype was seen at least ten times. The CDR3 coding sequence is TGTGCCAGCAGTTTGCTCTTTATGACCCAGAACACTGAAGCTTTCTTT. Translation gives CASSLLFMTQNTEAFF. The V call is TRBV6-1, the J call TRBJ1-1; D call uncertain. Trimming pared 5 bases from V and 1 base from J, leaving 17 bases between. CDR3 size: 16 residues. Looked up from germline, CDR1 is MNHNS and CDR2 is SASEGT.

This clonotype was counted at least ten times. The chain joins TRBV6-1 to TRBJ1-5, with a weak D call TRBD1 (5 bases). V lost 11 bases and J lost 4, with 24 bases in between. This CDR3 comprises 16 residues. Germline CDR1 is MNHNS and CDR2 is SASEGT. CDR3 in amino acids: CAVPDRDGRPNQPQHF. CDR3 nucleotides: TGTGCCGTCCCCGACCGGGACGGACGGCCAAATCAGCCCCAGCATTTT.

V and J are TRBV27 and TRBJ2-7; no clear D gene. CDR3 size: 14 residues. Germline assignment: CDR1 MNHEY and CDR2 SMNVEV (reference sequence). The V end lost 5 bases, the J end lost 2 bases, and 13 bases lay between the germline ends. CDR3 nucleotides: TGTGCCAGCAGTCGAGACTCGTACACCTACGAGCAGTACTTC. This translates into CASSRDSYTYEQYF.

The sample holds a few counts of this clonotype. This may arise from a read error, as a much more abundant clone is one base away. The V gene is TRBV28, the J gene TRBJ1-5, with a possible D match to TRBD1 (6 bases). Trimming cost V 6 bases and J 4 bases, with 13 bases left between them. Looked up from germline, CDR1 is MDHEN and CDR2 is SYDVKM. This CDR3 has 14 amino acids. The CDR3 sequence is CASRTQGSNQPQHF. The CDR3, as DNA: TGTGCCAGCAGGACCCAGGGGTCAAATCAGCCCCAGCATTTT.

This chain joins TRBV10-3 and TRBJ1-5; possibly TRBD1 for D (5 bases). CDR3 size: 16 residues. From germline, CDR1 is ENHRY and CDR2 SYGVKD. Trimming pared 2 bases from V and 2 bases from J, leaving 13 bases between. The CDR3 protein is CAISEHPSGGNQPQHF. CDR3 sequence (DNA): TGTGCCATCAGTGAGCATCCCTCGGGGGGCAATCAGCCCCAGCATTTT.

This clonotype has at least ten counts. The chain is built from TRBV2 and TRBJ1-2, with D unresolved. The CDR3 extends over 14 amino acids. CDR1 is SNHLY, CDR2 FYNNEI, per germline. V shed 4 bases and J shed 2 bases, with 11 bases lying between them. The CDR3 loop is CASSVLQVNYGYTF. For the CDR3, the DNA is TGTGCCAGCAGTGTTTTGCAGGTGAACTATGGCTACACCTTC. The full variable domain, rest sourced from reference TRBV2 and TRBJ1-2, is EPEVTQTPSHQVTQMGQEVILRCVPISNHLYFYWYRQILGQKVEFLVSFYNNEISEKSEIFDDQFSVERPDGSNFTLKIRSTKLEDSAMYFCASSVLQVNYGYTFGSGTRLTVV.

This clonotype was counted at least ten times. V and J are TRBV25-1 and TRBJ2-1, with 8 positions matching TRBD1. V lost 4 bases and J lost 4; bases outside the gene matches: 9. The CDR3 is 16 residues long. Germline lookup yields CDR1 MGHDK and CDR2 SYGVNS. CDR3 bases: TGTGCCAGCAGTGGGGTCGGGACAGGTAATTACAATGAGCAGTTCTTC. Its translation is CASSGVGTGNYNEQFF.

J is TRBJ2-7 and V is TRBV6-5; D uncertain. Trimming took 0 bases from V and 0 from J, leaving 12 bases between them. Germline values: CDR1 MNHEY, CDR2 SVGAGI. This CDR3 has 16 amino acids. CDR3 DNA: TGTGCCAGCAGTTACTCGGACCGCAGGAGCTCCTACGAGCAGTACTTC. Translated: CASSYSDRRSSYEQYF.

Turning to this clonotype: This may stem from a read error, because a much larger clone lies one nucleotide away. The chain links TRBV28 to TRBJ2-1; 9 nucleotides line up with TRBD2. The CDR3 extends over 15 amino acids. J lost 6 bases, V lost 5 bases, and 8 bases had no gene match. Germline values: CDR1 MDHEN, CDR2 SYDVKM. The CDR3 protein is CASSTHSGSVNEQFF. The CDR3 nucleotides read TGTGCCAGCAGTACCCATAGCGGGAGCGTCAATGAGCAGTTCTTC.

This clonotype was seen at least ten times. The chain couples TRBV2 to TRBJ1-5; D is unresolved. Germline CDR1 is SNHLY and CDR2 is FYNNEI. V lost 1 base to trimming and J lost 6 bases, with 7 bases between them. The CDR3 runs to 13 residues. CDR3 sequence: CASSEVWGQPQHF. CDR3 nucleotides: TGTGCCAGCAGTGAAGTGTGGGGTCAGCCCCAGCATTTT.

This clonotype was counted many times. The gene calls are TRBV12-3 or TRBV12-4 and TRBJ2-2; TRBD1 might be the D (6 bases). There are 15 residues in the CDR3. V was shortened by 2 bases and J by 0 bases, with 7 bases between the two germline ends. CDR3 nucleotides: TGTGCCAGCAGTTTATGGACAGCGAACACCGGGGAGCTGTTTTTT. Translating it yields CASSLWTANTGELFF.

This clonotype was detected ten times or more. The J gene is TRBJ2-1, the V gene TRBV10-3; D uncertain. The CDR3 runs 16 residues. Germline assignment: CDR1 ENHRY and CDR2 SYGVKD. V shed 0 bases and J shed 0 bases, with 9 bases lying between them. The CDR3 reads CAISESLSSSYNEQFF. CDR3 coding DNA: TGTGCCATCAGTGAGTCCCTTTCGAGCTCCTACAATGAGCAGTTCTTC.

Written as DNA, the CDR3 is TGCAGCGTGGGGGGACAGGTAGCGGGAGTTGTCAATGAGCAGTTCTTC. It is translated as CSVGGQVAGVVNEQFF. The chain couples TRBV29-1 to TRBJ2-1; TRBD2 might be the D (9 bases). This CDR3 spans 16 amino acids. V dropped 6 bases and J dropped 6 bases, with 24 bases sitting between them. Germline V gives CDR1 SQVTM, CDR2 ANQGSEA.

Ten or more counts support this clonotype. The chain recombines TRBV7-2 with TRBJ2-1; no definite D call. Trimming cost V 0 bases and J 9 bases, with 0 bases left between them. The CDR3 has 10 residues. The germline CDR1 and CDR2 sequences are SGHTA and FQGNSA. DNA of the CDR3: TGTGCCAGCAGCTTAGCTGAGCAGTTCTTC. Protein sequence: CASSLAEQFF.

This clonotype occurred many times. The rearrangement joins TRBV2 to TRBJ2-3; 10 bases match TRBD2. CDR1 SNHLY and CDR2 FYNNEI come from the germline V gene. With V trimmed by 4 bases and J by 5 bases, 3 bases remained unmatched. The length of the CDR3 is 14 residues. This chain's CDR3 is CASSVSGRVDTQYF. As DNA, the CDR3 is TGTGCCAGCAGTGTAAGCGGGAGGGTAGATACGCAGTATTTT.

This clonotype has a count of ten or more. This chain joins TRBV7-9 and TRBJ2-5; D call uncertain. CDR3 length: 12 residues. Germline CDR1 reads SEHNR; CDR2 reads FQNEAQ (reference sequence). V lost 4 bases, J lost 9 bases, and 12 bases lay in between. The CDR3 DNA follows: TGTGCCAGCAGCTCCTCGGCGGCGGCCCAGTACTTC. Translating it yields CASSSSAAAQYF.

This clonotype was found many times. Germline is not matched at one junction end, which may reflect a read error. The rearrangement uses TRBV20-1 and TRBJ2-1; the match to TRBD2 covers 11 bases. The CDR3 length is 14 residues. Germline V gene lookup returns CDR1 DFQATT and CDR2 SNEGSKA (reference sequence). The chain's CDR3 is CSARTSGSTNEQFF. CDR3 coding DNA: TGCAGCGCTAGAACTAGCGGGAGTACGAATGAGCAGTTCTTC.